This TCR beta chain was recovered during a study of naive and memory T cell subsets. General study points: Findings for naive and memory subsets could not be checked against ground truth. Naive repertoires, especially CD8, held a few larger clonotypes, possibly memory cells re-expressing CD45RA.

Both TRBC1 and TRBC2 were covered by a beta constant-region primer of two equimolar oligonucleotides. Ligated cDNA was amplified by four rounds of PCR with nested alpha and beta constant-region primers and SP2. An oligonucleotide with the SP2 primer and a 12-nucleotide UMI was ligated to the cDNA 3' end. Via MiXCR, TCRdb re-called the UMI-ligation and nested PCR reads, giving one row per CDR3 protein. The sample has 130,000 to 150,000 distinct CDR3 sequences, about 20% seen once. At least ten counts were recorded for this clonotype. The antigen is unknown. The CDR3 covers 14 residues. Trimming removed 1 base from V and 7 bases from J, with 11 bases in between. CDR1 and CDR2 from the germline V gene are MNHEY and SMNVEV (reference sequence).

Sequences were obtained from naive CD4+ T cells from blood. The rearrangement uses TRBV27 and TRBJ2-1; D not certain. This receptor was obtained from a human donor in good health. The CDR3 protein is CASSLLGVWNEQFF. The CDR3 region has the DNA TGTGCCAGCAGTTTATTGGGCGTATGGAATGAGCAGTTCTTC.